What follows are 7 T cell receptor beta chains derived from one specimen sequenced in a study of blood T cell repertoires in COVID-19. TCRdb's table, derived via immunoSEQ multiplex PCR, lists solely in-frame clones and lacks some. The table shows over 150,000 clones, with approximately 85% occurring only once. The specimen sequenced was PBMCs or T cells enriched from blood (not recorded which). All receptors come from a man aged 35 to 55 who had recovered from COVID-19.

The sample holds one count of this clone. The rearrangement joins TRBV10-2 to TRBJ1-1; no reliable D call. The CDR3 is 11 residues long. V was trimmed by 9 bases and J by 8 bases, leaving 13 bases between them. In germline, CDR1 is WSHSY, CDR2 SAAADI. The CDR3 nucleotides read TGCGCCAGTTCAGAGCGTGCAGAAGCTTTCTTT. Translation: CASSERAEAFF.

This chain joins TRBV5-8 and TRBJ1-2; D gene uncertain. The CDR3 is 14 residues long. Per the germline V gene, CDR1 is SGHTS and CDR2 is YDEGEE. With 0 bases removed from V and 5 bases from J, the gap between germline ends came to 11 bases. CDR3 loop: CASSLGGLIYGYTF. CDR3 coding DNA: TGTGCCAGCAGCTTGGGAGGACTGATTTATGGCTACACCTTC.

The V gene is TRBV4-1, the J gene TRBJ2-1, with 12 bases fitting TRBD2. Trimming cost V 5 bases and J 0 bases; bases outside gene matches: 2. Germline assignment: CDR1 MGHRA and CDR2 YSYEKL. This CDR3 is built from 16 residues. The DNA of the CDR3 is TGCGCCAGCAGCAAGACTAGCGGGAGCTCCTACAATGAGCAGTTCTTC. This encodes CASSKTSGSSYNEQFF.

The chain carries TRBV20-1 and TRBJ1-5, with a weak D call TRBD1 (5 bases). The CDR3 is 14 residues long. Looked up from germline, CDR1 is DFQATT and CDR2 is SNEGSKA (reference sequence). The ends were cut back, 3 bases at V and 8 bases at J, with 17 bases in the middle. The CDR3 loop is CSASSLTASEPQHF. The CDR3 DNA reads TGCAGTGCTAGTTCTCTGACAGCTTCGGAGCCCCAGCATTTT.

This chain joins TRBV11-3 and TRBJ2-7, with 8 bases fitting TRBD2. Per germline, CDR1 SGHNT and CDR2 YENEEA. The CDR3 is made up of 15 amino acids. Trimming at V came to 2 bases and at J to 4 bases, leaving 7 bases not matched to a gene. The chain's CDR3 is CASSLWSGGEYEQYF. The CDR3 nucleotides are TGTGCCAGCAGCTTATGGTCGGGGGGGGAATACGAGCAGTACTTC.

V is TRBV7-2 and J is TRBJ2-1, with 11 bases that match TRBD2. V was clipped by 5 bases and J by 10 bases; unmatched bases: 13. From germline, CDR1 is SGHTA and CDR2 FQGNSA. The CDR3 runs 16 residues. The CDR3 reads CASSTVAGGPLGEQFF. The CDR3 coding sequence is TGTGCCAGCAGCACCGTAGCGGGAGGGCCTTTAGGCGAGCAGTTCTTC.

CDR3 loop: CASSPYSGSSYEQYF. In DNA form, the CDR3 reads TGCGCCAGCAGCCCATATAGCGGTAGCTCCTACGAGCAGTACTTC. The chain joins TRBV4-1 to TRBJ2-7; a possible D gene is TRBD2 (6 bases). V lost 4 bases, J lost 0 bases, and 13 bases lay in between. Germline V CDR1 and CDR2: MGHRA, YSYEKL. The CDR3 covers 15 residues.